The 32 T cell receptor beta chains in this list originate from one sample, sequenced in a study of blood T cell repertoires in COVID-19. Sequencing used immunoSEQ multiplex PCR; TCRdb keeps in-frame clones, though not all of them. The data show around 100,000 clones, 80% to 85% seen once. The sequenced sample consisted of peripheral blood. The receptors derive from a man in his 70s with acute or convalescent COVID-19.

The chain links TRBV7-2 to TRBJ2-1; D call uncertain. Germline CDR1 reads SGHTA; CDR2 reads FQGNSA. The V end was cut by 5 bases, the J end by 4 bases, with 6 bases between. The CDR3 runs to 12 residues. The CDR3 here is CASSPGYNEQFF. CDR3 nucleotides: TGTGCCAGCAGCCCGGGTTACAATGAGCAGTTCTTC.

V and J are TRBV12-3 or TRBV12-4 and TRBJ1-1, with D possibly matching TRBD1 (6 bases). CDR3 length: 13 residues. The germline V and J ends were trimmed by 2 bases and 5 bases, with 9 bases remaining between them. The DNA of the CDR3 is TGTGCCAGCAGTTTAAAAGGGGGAACTGAAGCTTTCTTT. It codes for CASSLKGGTEAFF.

This sequence joins TRBV19 and TRBJ2-2; D perhaps matches TRBD1 (5 bases). This CDR3 is built from 16 residues. Trimming took off 7 bases at V and 0 bases at J, with 15 bases between the two ends. Germline V gene sequence: CDR1 LNHDA, CDR2 SQIVND (reference sequence). The DNA for the CDR3 is TGTGCCAGTAAGGGTGGGGCAGGGACGAACACCGGGGAGCTGTTTTTT. It is translated as CASKGGAGTNTGELFF.

Only one count was recorded for this clone. The CDR3 sequence is CASSPRGVRDEQYF. The CDR3 DNA is TGTGCCAGTAGTCCTCGTGGCGTCCGGGACGAGCAGTACTTC. The chain employs TRBV19 and TRBJ2-7; D not certain. V was shortened by 5 bases and J by 5 bases, with 16 bases between the two germline ends. Germline V gene data show CDR1 as LNHDA and CDR2 as SQIVND (reference sequence). The CDR3 runs 14 residues.

This chain links TRBV5-1 with TRBJ1-5; 9 bases agree with TRBD1. This CDR3 comprises 15 residues. Germline trimming cut 0 bases from V and 6 bases from J; bases unmatched to any gene: 4. Germline CDR1 is SGHRS and CDR2 is YFSETQ. This CDR3 reads CASSLEGTGSQPQHF. CDR3 coding DNA: TGCGCCAGCAGCTTGGAAGGGACAGGGAGTCAGCCCCAGCATTTT.

The rearrangement uses TRBV30 and TRBJ2-4; 8 bases map to TRBD1. V shed 0 bases, J shed 6 bases, and the junction held 4 bases outside the gene matches. CDR1 and CDR2 from the germline V gene are GTSNPN and SVGIG (reference sequence). This CDR3 has 14 residues. The CDR3 is CAWSVGQGGNIQYF. In nucleotides, the CDR3 is TGTGCCTGGAGTGTAGGACAGGGAGGAAACATTCAGTACTTC. Based on the CDR3 plus reference TRBV30 and TRBJ2-4, the full variable domain is SQTIHQWPATLVQPVGSPLSLECTVEGTSNPNLYWYRQAAGRGLQLLFYSVGIGQISSEVPQNLSASRPQDRQFILSSKKLLLSDSGFYLCAWSVGQGGNIQYFGAGTRLSVL.

This clone was found a few times. The chain carries TRBV12-3 or TRBV12-4 and TRBJ2-2; D gene unclear. The CDR3 runs 11 residues. Deletions cut 8 bases from V and 1 base from J, with 2 bases between. The CDR3 coding sequence is TGTGCCAGCCAGAACACCGGGGAGCTGTTTTTT. Its protein is CASQNTGELFF.

The gene calls are TRBV12-3 or TRBV12-4 and TRBJ2-1; 8 positions agree with TRBD2. The CDR3 extends over 13 amino acids. The junction had 9 bases not matched to a gene; V was cut back by 8 bases and J by 9 bases. Here the CDR3 reads CASGIGGAGEQFF. CDR3 DNA sequence: TGTGCCAGCGGAATCGGGGGGGCAGGTGAGCAGTTCTTC.

The chain couples TRBV6-6 to TRBJ2-7; 7 bases are shared with TRBD1. CDR3 size: 14 residues. Germline CDR1 and CDR2: MNHNY and SVGAGI (reference sequence). The ends lost 6 bases at V and 4 bases at J; junction bases unmatched: 9. This CDR3 reads CASSVRDRLYEQYF. CDR3 DNA: TGTGCCAGCAGCGTAAGGGACAGATTATACGAGCAGTACTTC.

The CDR3 sequence: CASSVGTSGPTDTQYF. The CDR3 DNA is TGTGCCAGTAGCGTCGGGACTAGCGGGCCCACAGATACGCAGTATTTT. The genes are TRBV19 and TRBJ2-3; 12 bases agree with TRBD2. With V trimmed by 6 bases and J by 2 bases, 6 bases remained unmatched. Per germline, CDR1 LNHDA and CDR2 SQIVND (reference sequence). This CDR3 comprises 16 residues.

DNA of the CDR3: TGTGCCAGCGGGATCAAGAGGGAATCTGAAGCTTTCTTT. It translates to CASGIKRESEAFF. The genes are TRBV12-3 or TRBV12-4 and TRBJ1-1; no clear D. The CDR3 runs to 13 residues. Trimming took off 8 bases at V and 6 bases at J, with 16 bases between the two ends.

A single count supports this clone. V is TRBV9 and J is TRBJ2-3; 7 bases fit TRBD2. The germline CDR1 and CDR2 sequences are SGDLS and YYNGEE. V trimming: 3 bases; J trimming: 5 bases; junction bases outside the gene matches: 12. The CDR3 totals 16 residues. Here the CDR3 DNA reads TGTGCCAGCAGCGCCGCCCTCAGCGGGGTCAAAGATACGCAGTATTTT. Residues: CASSAALSGVKDTQYF.

This clone was detected a few times. The chain combines TRBV5-1 with TRBJ1-5; 8 bases match TRBD1. CDR1 SGHRS and CDR2 YFSETQ come from the germline V gene. Trimming removed 4 bases from V and 7 bases from J; junction bases left unmatched: 7. The CDR3 runs 14 residues. The CDR3 is CASSEGQGNQPQHF. For the CDR3, the DNA is TGCGCCAGCAGCGAAGGACAGGGAAACCAGCCCCAGCATTTT.

The chain has TRBV11-3 and TRBJ2-2; 7 bases align to TRBD1. The CDR3 has 15 amino acids. V lost 8 bases, J lost 7 bases, and 13 bases stayed unmatched. Germline V lookup: CDR1 SGHNT, CDR2 YENEEA. The CDR3 sequence: CASADSGGRDGELFF. CDR3 in DNA: TGTGCCAGCGCTGATTCAGGGGGTCGCGACGGGGAGCTGTTTTTT.

J is TRBJ2-1 and V is TRBV11-2, with 9 bases aligning to TRBD2. Looked up from germline, CDR1 is SGHAT and CDR2 is FQNNGV. The trim removed 4 bases at V and 9 bases at J, leaving 7 bases unmatched. This CDR3 is built from 14 residues. The CDR3 loop is CASSSSGKRGEQFF. CDR3 nucleotide sequence: TGTGCCAGCAGCTCTAGCGGGAAGCGGGGTGAGCAGTTCTTC.

The chain links TRBV7-6 to TRBJ1-5, with 7 bases matching TRBD1. V was pared by 0 bases and J by 2 bases, with 7 bases of the junction left unmatched. CDR3 length: 17 amino acids. CDR1 and CDR2 (germline): SGHVS, FNYEAQ. In nucleotides, the CDR3 is TGTGCCAGCAGCTTAGCCCAGACAGGGTGGCGCAATCAGCCCCAGCATTTT. Its protein product is CASSLAQTGWRNQPQHF.

The CDR3 DNA reads TGTGCCAGCTCACCTCGACTTGGCGAGCAGTACTTC. It encodes CASSPRLGEQYF. The V call is TRBV18, the J call TRBJ2-7; no firm D call. This CDR3 has 12 amino acids. CDR1 is KGHSH, CDR2 LQKENI, per germline. Trimming took 3 bases from V and 6 from J, leaving 9 bases between them.

This chain links TRBV3-1 (or the pseudogene TRBV3-2) with TRBJ1-2; 11 nucleotides agree with TRBD1. This CDR3 contains 17 residues. V lost 4 bases and J lost 5; bases outside the gene matches: 12. CDR1 LGHDT and CDR2 YNNKEL come from the germline V gene (reference sequence). The CDR3 nucleotides are TGTGCCAGCAGCCGAACCTCCGGGACAGGGGGTGGATATGGCTACACCTTC. This codes for CASSRTSGTGGGYGYTF.

This clone was seen ten or more times. The J gene is TRBJ2-3, the V gene TRBV5-4, with D possibly being TRBD2 (5 bases). Trimming shortened V by 4 bases and J by 3 bases, and 9 bases separated the two germline ends. The V gene's germline CDR1 is SGHNT and CDR2 YYREEE (reference sequence). The CDR3 contains 13 residues. Written as DNA, the CDR3 is TGTGCCAGCAGCGCTACTAGGACAGATACGCAGTATTTT. Translation gives CASSATRTDTQYF. The complete variable domain, with remaining parts taken from reference TRBV5-4 and TRBJ2-3, reads ETGVTQSPTHLIKTRGQQVTLRCSSQSGHNTVSWYQQALGQGPQFIFQYYREEENGRGNFPPRFSGLQFPNYSSELNVNALELDDSALYLCASSATRTDTQYFGPGTRLTVL.

The chain links TRBV30 to TRBJ1-1; TRBD1 matches at 7 bases. CDR1 and CDR2 from the germline V gene are GTSNPN and SVGIG (reference sequence). This CDR3 contains 12 residues. With 5 bases clipped from V and 8 bases from J, the junction kept 8 bases outside the gene matches. CDR3 bases: TGTGCCTGGGGCGGACAGGACTCAGAAGCTTTCTTT. This translates into CAWGGQDSEAFF. Complete variable domain (other parts from reference TRBV30 and TRBJ1-1): SQTIHQWPATLVQPVGSPLSLECTVEGTSNPNLYWYRQAAGRGLQLLFYSVGIGQISSEVPQNLSASRPQDRQFILSSKKLLLSDSGFYLCAWGGQDSEAFFGQGTRLTVV.

The chain is built from TRBV2 and TRBJ1-4; the D is unclear. Germline V lookup: CDR1 SNHLY, CDR2 FYNNEI. This CDR3 contains 13 residues. V shed 8 bases and J shed 0 bases, with 7 bases lying between them. The CDR3 region has the DNA TGTGCCAGCTATCTAACAACTAATGAAAAACTGTTTTTT. It translates to CASYLTTNEKLFF.

This clone was observed a single time. The chain uses TRBV5-1 and TRBJ1-2; D remains ambiguous. This CDR3 has 12 amino acids. V was pared by 4 bases and J by 6 bases, with 10 bases between. In germline, CDR1 is SGHRS, CDR2 YFSETQ. The CDR3 nucleotides are TGCGCCAGCAGCGCCAGTGGCAATGGCTACACCTTC. Encoded protein: CASSASGNGYTF.

The rearrangement uses TRBV9 and TRBJ2-1; 7 bases match TRBD1. This CDR3 has 15 residues. The V and J ends lost 0 bases and 4 bases, in that order; junction bases with no gene match: 4. Germline lookup yields CDR1 SGDLS and CDR2 YYNGEE. CDR3 sequence reads: CASSVVGTAYNEQFF. Written as DNA, the CDR3 is TGTGCCAGCAGCGTAGTTGGGACAGCGTACAATGAGCAGTTCTTC.

The gene calls are TRBV7-8 and TRBJ2-7, with 12 nucleotides matching TRBD1. CDR1 is SGHVS and CDR2 is FQNEAQ in the germline V gene. Trimming removed 4 bases from V and 7 bases from J; junction bases left unmatched: 11. The CDR3 is made up of 16 amino acids. The CDR3 region is CASSYPRDRGRGEQYF. The CDR3 bases are TGTGCCAGCAGCTATCCCCGGGACAGGGGGCGCGGGGAGCAGTACTTC.

The chain is built from TRBV28 and TRBJ2-6; 7 positions match TRBD1. This CDR3 is built from 16 residues. V shed 6 bases, J shed 4 bases, and the junction held 9 bases outside the gene matches. CDR1 and CDR2 (germline): MDHEN, SYDVKM. CDR3 in DNA: TGTGCCAGCAGGCCCCCTACAGGGGTGGGGGCCAACGTCCTGACTTTC. Amino acids: CASRPPTGVGANVLTF.

V and J are TRBV28 and TRBJ2-7, with D possibly matching TRBD1 (6 bases). This CDR3 has 14 residues. The V and J ends lost 4 bases and 1 base respectively, with 11 bases between them. The germline V gene has CDR1 MDHEN and CDR2 SYDVKM. The CDR3 loop reads CASSSVTGSYEQYF. The CDR3 DNA reads TGTGCCAGCAGTTCTGTCACAGGGTCCTACGAGCAGTACTTC.

The V gene is TRBV19, the J gene TRBJ1-2; D gene ambiguous. CDR1 LNHDA and CDR2 SQIVND come from the germline V gene (reference sequence). V was shortened by 7 bases and J by 5 bases, with 14 bases between the two germline ends. The CDR3 is 13 residues long. CDR3 residues: CASMKGSGYGYTF. The DNA for the CDR3 is TGTGCCAGTATGAAAGGGTCGGGGTATGGCTACACCTTC.

This clone showed up just a few times. V is TRBV7-2 and J is TRBJ2-2, with D perhaps matching TRBD2 (6 bases). Per germline, CDR1 SGHTA and CDR2 FQGNSA. Trimming took off 3 bases at V and 5 bases at J, with 16 bases between the two ends. CDR3 length: 16 residues. The CDR3 bases are TGTGCCAGCAGCTTCACATCGGGAGTAAATACCGGGGAGCTGTTTTTT. Its protein product is CASSFTSGVNTGELFF.

This clone was observed once. The chain joins TRBV6-5 to TRBJ1-2, with 8 bases that match TRBD1. The CDR3 contains 14 residues. Per germline, CDR1 MNHEY and CDR2 SVGAGI. J gave up 4 bases and V 6 bases, and 7 bases lay outside the gene matches. DNA for the CDR3: TGTGCCAGCAGGACTACAGGGGGAGGCTATGGCTACACCTTC. Translating gives CASRTTGGGYGYTF.

The V call is TRBV7-5, the J call TRBJ2-7; the D call TRBD2 from the table was never checked on the DNA. TRBV7-5 is a recognized pseudogene. This CDR3 is built from 16 residues. For the CDR3, the DNA is TGTGCCAGAACCTCGGGGCTGGGGAGGGGGGCCTACGAGCAGTACTTC. It specifies CARTSGLGRGAYEQYF.

This clone was recorded only once. V gene TRBV10-3 combines with J gene TRBJ1-4; TRBD1 might be the D (6 bases). The CDR3 extends over 14 amino acids. The germline CDR1 and CDR2 sequences are ENHRY and SYGVKD. V dropped 10 bases and J dropped 0 bases, with 12 bases sitting between them. The CDR3 DNA reads TGTGCCAGCCAAGGGGGTTCAACTAATGAAAAACTGTTTTTT. Translated: CASQGGSTNEKLFF.

CDR3: CASETESYEQYF. In DNA form, the CDR3 reads TGCGCCAGCGAGACTGAGTCCTACGAGCAGTACTTC. The J gene is TRBJ2-7, the V gene TRBV5-1; D gene uncertain. Between the trimmed V and J ends, which lost 7 bases and 1 base, there was a span of 9 bases. CDR3 length equals 12 residues. Germline V gene sequence: CDR1 SGHRS, CDR2 YFSETQ.